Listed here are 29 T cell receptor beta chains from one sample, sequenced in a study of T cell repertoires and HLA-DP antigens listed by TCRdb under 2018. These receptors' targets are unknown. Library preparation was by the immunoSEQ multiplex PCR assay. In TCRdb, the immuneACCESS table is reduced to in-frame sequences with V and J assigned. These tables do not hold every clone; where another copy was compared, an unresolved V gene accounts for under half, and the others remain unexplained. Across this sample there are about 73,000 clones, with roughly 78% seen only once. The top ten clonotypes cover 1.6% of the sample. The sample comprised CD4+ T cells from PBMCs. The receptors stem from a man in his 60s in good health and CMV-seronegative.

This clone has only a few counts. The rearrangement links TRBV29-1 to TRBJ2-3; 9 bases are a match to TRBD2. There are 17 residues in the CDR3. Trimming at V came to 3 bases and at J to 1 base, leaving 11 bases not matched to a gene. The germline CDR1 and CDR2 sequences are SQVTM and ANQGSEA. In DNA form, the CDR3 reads TGCAGCGTTGAGCTAGGATATAGCGGGAGTGGCACAGATACGCAGTATTTT. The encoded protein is CSVELGYSGSGTDTQYF.

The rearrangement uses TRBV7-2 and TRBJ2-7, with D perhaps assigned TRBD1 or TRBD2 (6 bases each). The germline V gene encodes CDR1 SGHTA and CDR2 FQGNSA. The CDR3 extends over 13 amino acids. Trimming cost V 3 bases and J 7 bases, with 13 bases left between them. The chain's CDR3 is CASSLSGGGEQYF. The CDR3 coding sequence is TGTGCCAGCAGCTTGTCCGGGGGCGGAGAGCAGTACTTC.

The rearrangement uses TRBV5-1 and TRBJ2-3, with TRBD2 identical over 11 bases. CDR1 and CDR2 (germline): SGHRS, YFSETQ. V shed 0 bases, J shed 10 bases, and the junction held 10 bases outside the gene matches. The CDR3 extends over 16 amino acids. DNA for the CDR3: TGCGCCAGCAGCTTGGATAGCGGGGGGGCCCAGTTTGCGCAGTATTTT. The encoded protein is CASSLDSGGAQFAQYF.

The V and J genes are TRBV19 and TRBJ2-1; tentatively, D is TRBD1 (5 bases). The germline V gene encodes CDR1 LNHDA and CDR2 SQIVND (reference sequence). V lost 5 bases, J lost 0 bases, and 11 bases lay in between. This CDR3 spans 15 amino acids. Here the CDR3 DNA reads TGTGCCAGTAGTGTCACAGGTAGCTCCTACAATGAGCAGTTCTTC. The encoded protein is CASSVTGSSYNEQFF.

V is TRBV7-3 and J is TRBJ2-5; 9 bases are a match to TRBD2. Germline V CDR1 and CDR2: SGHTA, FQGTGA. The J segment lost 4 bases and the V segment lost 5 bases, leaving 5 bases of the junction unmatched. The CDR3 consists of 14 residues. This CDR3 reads CASSRSGRGETQYF. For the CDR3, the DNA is TGTGCCAGCAGCCGTAGCGGGAGAGGAGAGACCCAGTACTTC.

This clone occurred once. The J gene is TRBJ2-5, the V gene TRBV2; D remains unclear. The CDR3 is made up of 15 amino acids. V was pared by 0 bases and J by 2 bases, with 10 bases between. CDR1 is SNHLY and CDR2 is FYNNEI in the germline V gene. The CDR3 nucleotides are TGTGCCAGCAGTGAAGCGCGTTTAGATCAAGAGACCCAGTACTTC. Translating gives CASSEARLDQETQYF. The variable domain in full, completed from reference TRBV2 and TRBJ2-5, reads EPEVTQTPSHQVTQMGQEVILRCVPISNHLYFYWYRQILGQKVEFLVSFYNNEISEKSEIFDDQFSVERPDGSNFTLKIRSTKLEDSAMYFCASSEARLDQETQYFGPGTRLLVL.

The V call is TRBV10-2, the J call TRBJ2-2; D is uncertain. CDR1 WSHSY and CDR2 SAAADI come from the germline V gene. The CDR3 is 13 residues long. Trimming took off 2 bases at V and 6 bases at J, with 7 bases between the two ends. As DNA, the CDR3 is TGCGCCAGCAGTGAGCCCCCGGCCGGGGAGCTGTTTTTT. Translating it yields CASSEPPAGELFF.

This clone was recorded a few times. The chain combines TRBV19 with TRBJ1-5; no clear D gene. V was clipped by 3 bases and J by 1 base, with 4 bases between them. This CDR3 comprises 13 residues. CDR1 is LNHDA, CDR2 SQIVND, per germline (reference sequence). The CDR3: CASSIPSNQPQHF. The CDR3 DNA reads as TGTGCCAGTAGTATCCCAAGCAATCAGCCCCAGCATTTT. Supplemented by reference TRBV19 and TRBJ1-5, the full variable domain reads DGGITQSPKYLFRKEGQNVTLSCEQNLNHDAMYWYRQDPGQGLRLIYYSQIVNDFQKGDIAEGYSVSREKKESFPLTVTSAQKNPTAFYLCASSIPSNQPQHFGDGTRLSIL.

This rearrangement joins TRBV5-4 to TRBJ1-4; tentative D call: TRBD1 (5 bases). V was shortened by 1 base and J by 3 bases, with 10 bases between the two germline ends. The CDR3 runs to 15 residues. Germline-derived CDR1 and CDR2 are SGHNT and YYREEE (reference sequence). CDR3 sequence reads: CASSLLGGPNEKLFF. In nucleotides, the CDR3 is TGTGCCAGCAGCTTGTTGGGGGGTCCTAATGAAAAACTGTTTTTT.

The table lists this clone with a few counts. In DNA, the CDR3 is TGCGCCAGCAGCTTGCCGAAAGGGGCTGGCACTGAAGCTTTCTTT. Translated: CASSLPKGAGTEAFF. The chain is built from TRBV5-1 and TRBJ1-1; tentatively, D is TRBD1 (5 bases). The CDR3 spans 15 residues. Trimming shortened V by 1 base and J by 4 bases, and 14 bases separated the two germline ends. Germline CDR1 SGHRS, CDR2 YFSETQ.

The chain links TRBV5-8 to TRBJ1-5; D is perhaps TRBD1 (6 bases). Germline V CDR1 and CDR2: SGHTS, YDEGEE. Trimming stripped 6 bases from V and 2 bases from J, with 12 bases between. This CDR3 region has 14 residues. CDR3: CASTWGGRNQPQHF. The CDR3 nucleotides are TGTGCCAGCACTTGGGGGGGCCGCAATCAGCCCCAGCATTTT.

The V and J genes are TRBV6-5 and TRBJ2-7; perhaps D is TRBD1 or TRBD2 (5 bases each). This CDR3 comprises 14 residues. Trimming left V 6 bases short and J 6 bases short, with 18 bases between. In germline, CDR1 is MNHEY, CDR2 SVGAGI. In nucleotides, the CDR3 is TGTGCCAGCAGAGAAACCGGGACCGCCCGCGAGCAGTACGTC. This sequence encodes CASRETGTAREQYV.

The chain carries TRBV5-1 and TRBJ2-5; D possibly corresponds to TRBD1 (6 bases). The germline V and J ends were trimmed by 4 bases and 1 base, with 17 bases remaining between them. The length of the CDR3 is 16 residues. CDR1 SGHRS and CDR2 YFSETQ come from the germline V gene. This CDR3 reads CASSEQQGWGQETQYF. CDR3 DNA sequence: TGCGCCAGCAGCGAGCAACAGGGTTGGGGCCAAGAGACCCAGTACTTC.

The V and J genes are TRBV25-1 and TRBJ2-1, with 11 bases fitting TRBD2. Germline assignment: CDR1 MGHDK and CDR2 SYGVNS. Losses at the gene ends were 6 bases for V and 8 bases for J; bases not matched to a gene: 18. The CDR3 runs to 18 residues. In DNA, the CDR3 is TGTGCCAGCAGCGAAGGAGGGCTAGCGGGAGGTCGGCGGGATGAGCAGTTCTTC. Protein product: CASSEGGLAGGRRDEQFF. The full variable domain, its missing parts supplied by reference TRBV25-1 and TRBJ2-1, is EADIYQTPRYLVIGTGKKITLECSQTMGHDKMYWYQQDPGMELHLIHYSYGVNSTEKGDLSSESTVSRIRTEHFPLTLESARPSHTSQYLCASSEGGLAGGRRDEQFFGPGTRLTVL.

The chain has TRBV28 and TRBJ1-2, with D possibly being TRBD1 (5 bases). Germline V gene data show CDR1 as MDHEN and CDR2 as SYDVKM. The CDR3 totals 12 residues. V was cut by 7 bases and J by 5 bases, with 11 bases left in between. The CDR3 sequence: CASMGDPYGYTF. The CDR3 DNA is TGTGCCAGCATGGGGGACCCATATGGCTACACCTTC.

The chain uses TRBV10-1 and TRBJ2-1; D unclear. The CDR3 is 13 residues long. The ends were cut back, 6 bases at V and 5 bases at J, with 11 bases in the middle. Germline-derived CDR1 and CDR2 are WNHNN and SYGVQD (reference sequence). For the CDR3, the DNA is TGCGCCAGCAGCCCGGAAAGAGACAATGAGCAGTTCTTC. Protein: CASSPERDNEQFF.

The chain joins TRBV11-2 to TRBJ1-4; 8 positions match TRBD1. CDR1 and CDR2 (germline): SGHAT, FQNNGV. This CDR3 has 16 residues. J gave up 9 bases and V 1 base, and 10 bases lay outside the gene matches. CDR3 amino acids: CASSLGTGTGGKKLFF. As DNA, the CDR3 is TGTGCCAGCAGCTTAGGGACCGGGACAGGAGGAAAAAAACTGTTTTTT. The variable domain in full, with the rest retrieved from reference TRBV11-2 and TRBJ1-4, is EAGVAQSPRYKIIEKRQSVAFWCNPISGHATLYWYQQILGQGPKLLIQFQNNGVVDDSQLPKDRFSAERLKGVDSTLKIQPAKLEDSAVYLCASSLGTGTGGKKLFFGSGTQLSVL.

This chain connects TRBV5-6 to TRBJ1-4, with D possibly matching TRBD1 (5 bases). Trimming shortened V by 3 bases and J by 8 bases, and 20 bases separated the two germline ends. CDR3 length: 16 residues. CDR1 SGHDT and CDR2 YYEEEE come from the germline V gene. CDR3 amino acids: CASSSGRLLWGEKLFF. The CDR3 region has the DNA TGTGCCAGCAGCTCGGGACGCCTATTATGGGGAGAAAAACTGTTTTTT.

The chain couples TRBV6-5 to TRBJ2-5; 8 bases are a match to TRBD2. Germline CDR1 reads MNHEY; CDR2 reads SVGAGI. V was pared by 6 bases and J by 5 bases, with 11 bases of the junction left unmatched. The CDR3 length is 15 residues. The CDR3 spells CASRLSRGLGETQYF. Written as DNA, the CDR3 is TGTGCCAGCAGGTTATCCCGGGGACTAGGGGAGACCCAGTACTTC.

Written as DNA, the CDR3 is TGTGCCAGCAGCTCTGCTCCGAGTACGGCCATATATTTT. It translates to CASSSAPSTAIYF. The chain uses TRBV11-1 and TRBJ1-3; no clear D. The CDR3 sequence is 13 residues long. The V and J ends lost 4 bases and 11 bases respectively, with 15 bases between them. The germline CDR1 and CDR2 sequences are SGHAT and FQDESV (reference sequence). The full variable domain, with the rest looked up from reference TRBV11-1 and TRBJ1-3, is EAEVAQSPRYKITEKSQAVAFWCDPISGHATLYWYRQILGQGPELLVQFQDESVVDDSQLPKDRFSAERLKGVDSTLKIQPAELGDSAMYLCASSSAPSTAIYFGEGSWLTVV.

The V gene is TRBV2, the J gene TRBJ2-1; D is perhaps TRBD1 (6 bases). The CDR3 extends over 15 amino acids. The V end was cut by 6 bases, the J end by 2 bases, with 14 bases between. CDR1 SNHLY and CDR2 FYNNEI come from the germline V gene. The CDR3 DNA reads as TGTGCCAGCAGCCCTTTAAGACAGGCCTACAATGAGCAGTTCTTC. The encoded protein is CASSPLRQAYNEQFF.

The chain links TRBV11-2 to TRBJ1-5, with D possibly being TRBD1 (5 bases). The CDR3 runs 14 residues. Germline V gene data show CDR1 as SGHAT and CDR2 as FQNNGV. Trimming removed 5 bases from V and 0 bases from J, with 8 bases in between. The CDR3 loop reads CASSPTGSNQPQHF. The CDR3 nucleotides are TGTGCCAGCAGCCCCACAGGTAGCAATCAGCCCCAGCATTTT.

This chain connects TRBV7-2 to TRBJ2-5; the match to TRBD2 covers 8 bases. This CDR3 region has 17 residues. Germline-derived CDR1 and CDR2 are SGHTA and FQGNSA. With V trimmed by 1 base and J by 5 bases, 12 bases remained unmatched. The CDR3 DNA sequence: TGTGCCAGCAGCTTAGGTCCAGCGGGGGCCCTCAGGGAGACCCAGTACTTC. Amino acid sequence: CASSLGPAGALRETQYF.

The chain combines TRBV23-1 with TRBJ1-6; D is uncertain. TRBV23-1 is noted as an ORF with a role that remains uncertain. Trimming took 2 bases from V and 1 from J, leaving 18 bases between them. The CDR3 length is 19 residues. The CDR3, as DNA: TGCGCCAGCAGTCAACCGGTCTCGAGATTGGGTTCCTATAATTCACCCCTCCACTTT. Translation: CASSQPVSRLGSYNSPLHF.

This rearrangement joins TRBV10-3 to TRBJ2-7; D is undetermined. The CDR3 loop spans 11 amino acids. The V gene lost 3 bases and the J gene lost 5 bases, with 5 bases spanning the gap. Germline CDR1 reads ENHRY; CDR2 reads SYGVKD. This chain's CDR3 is CAISEEDEQYF. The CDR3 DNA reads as TGTGCCATCAGTGAAGAGGACGAGCAGTACTTC.

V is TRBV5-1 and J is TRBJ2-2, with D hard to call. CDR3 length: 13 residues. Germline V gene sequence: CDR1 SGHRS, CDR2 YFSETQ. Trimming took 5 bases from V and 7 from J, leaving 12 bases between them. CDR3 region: CASRSGSDGELFF. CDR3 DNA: TGCGCCAGCAGAAGTGGGTCGGACGGGGAGCTGTTTTTT.

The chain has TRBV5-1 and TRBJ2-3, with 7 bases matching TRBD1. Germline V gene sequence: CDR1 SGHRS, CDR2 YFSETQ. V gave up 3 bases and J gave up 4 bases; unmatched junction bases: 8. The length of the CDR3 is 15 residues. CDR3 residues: CASSSGTARPDTQYF. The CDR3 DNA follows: TGCGCCAGCAGCTCCGGGACAGCCCGGCCAGATACGCAGTATTTT.

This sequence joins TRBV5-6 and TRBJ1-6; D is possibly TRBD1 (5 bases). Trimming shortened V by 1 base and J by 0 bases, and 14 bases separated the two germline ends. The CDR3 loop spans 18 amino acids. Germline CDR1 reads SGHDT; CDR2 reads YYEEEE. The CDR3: CASSLWGDVGSYNSPLHF. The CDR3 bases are TGTGCCAGCAGCTTGTGGGGGGACGTTGGCTCCTATAATTCACCCCTCCACTTT.

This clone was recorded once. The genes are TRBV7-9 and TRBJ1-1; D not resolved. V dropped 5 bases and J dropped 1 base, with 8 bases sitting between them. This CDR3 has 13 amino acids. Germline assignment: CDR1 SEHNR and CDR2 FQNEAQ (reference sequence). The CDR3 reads CASSVDPNTEAFF. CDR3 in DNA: TGTGCCAGCAGCGTAGACCCGAACACTGAAGCTTTCTTT.